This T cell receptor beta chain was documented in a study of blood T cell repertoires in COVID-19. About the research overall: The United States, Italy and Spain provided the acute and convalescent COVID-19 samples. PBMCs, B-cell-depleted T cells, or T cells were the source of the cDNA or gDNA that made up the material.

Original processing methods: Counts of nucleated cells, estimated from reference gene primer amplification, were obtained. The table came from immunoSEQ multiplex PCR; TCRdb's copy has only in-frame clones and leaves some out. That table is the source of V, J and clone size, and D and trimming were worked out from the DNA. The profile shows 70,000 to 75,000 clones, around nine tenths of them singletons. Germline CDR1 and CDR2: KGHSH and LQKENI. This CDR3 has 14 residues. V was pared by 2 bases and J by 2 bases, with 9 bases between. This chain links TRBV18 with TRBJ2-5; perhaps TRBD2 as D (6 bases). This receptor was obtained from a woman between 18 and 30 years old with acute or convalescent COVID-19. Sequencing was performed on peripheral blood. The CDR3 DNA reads TGTGCCAGCTCACCAAAGGGACTGCAAGAGACCCAGTACTTC. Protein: CASSPKGLQETQYF.